The rows below give T cell receptor beta chains drawn from one sample of a study of T cells in Graves' hyperthyroidism and ophthalmopathy. MiXCR, applied by TCRdb to the multiplex PCR reads, yields one record per CDR3 protein. The sample contains 660,000 or so distinct CDR3 sequences, less than 25% of which appear only once. Sequenced input: blood. These receptors were obtained from a man aged 25-45 years with Graves' ophthalmopathy. Both conserved end residues are part of each CDR3. Fields, in order: CDR3 protein, CDR3 DNA, V gene, clone size, J gene, D gene. D genes are given only for firm matches. A clone size is listed for some rows: how often the clone was seen (once, few, many), or a class if it is expanded.

CDR3aa: CASSPRSWTGGAGGELFF
CDR3nt: TGTGCCAGCAGCCCGCGAAGCTGGACAGGGGGCGCGGGCGGGGAGCTGTTTTTT
v_gene: TRBV7-3
abundance: -
j_gene: TRBJ2-2
d_gene: TRBD1

CDR3aa: CASSWTGPGVTDTQYF
CDR3nt: TGTGCCAGCAGCTGGACAGGTCCAGGGGTCACAGATACGCAGTATTTT
v_gene: TRBV6-1
abundance: -
j_gene: TRBJ2-3
d_gene: TRBD1

CDR3aa: CASSFLTVQYF
CDR3nt: TGTGCCAGCAGTTTCTTGACGGTTCAGTACTTC
v_gene: TRBV12-3/TRBV12-4
abundance: -
j_gene: TRBJ2-4
d_gene: -

CDR3aa: CSARGVMGLAGGPDTQYF
CDR3nt: TGCAGTGCTAGGGGCGTCATGGGACTAGCGGGAGGTCCAGATACGCAGTATTTT
v_gene: TRBV20-1
abundance: many
j_gene: TRBJ2-3
d_gene: TRBD2

CDR3aa: CASSESGRVKEQYF
CDR3nt: TGCGCCAGCAGTGAGTCGGGCAGGGTGAAGGAGCAGTACTTC
v_gene: TRBV10-2
abundance: many
j_gene: TRBJ2-7
d_gene: -

CDR3aa: CATSFPGLAFLDTQYF
CDR3nt: TGTGCCACCAGCTTCCCGGGACTAGCTTTCTTGGATACGCAGTATTTT
v_gene: TRBV24-1
abundance: -
j_gene: TRBJ2-3
d_gene: TRBD2

CDR3aa: CASSPTGLAGAYEQYF
CDR3nt: TGTGCCAGCAGCCCGACGGGACTAGCGGGAGCCTACGAGCAGTACTTC
v_gene: TRBV3-1
abundance: -
j_gene: TRBJ2-7
d_gene: TRBD2

CDR3aa: CASSPGRASGSGYNEQFF
CDR3nt: TGTGCCAGCTCACCGGGTCGTGCTAGCGGGAGTGGGTACAATGAGCAGTTCTTC
v_gene: TRBV18
abundance: few
j_gene: TRBJ2-1
d_gene: TRBD2

CDR3aa: CASSLDQGARTEAFF
CDR3nt: TGTGCCAGCAGCTTAGACCAGGGGGCGCGAACTGAAGCTTTCTTT
v_gene: TRBV7-6
abundance: few
j_gene: TRBJ1-1
d_gene: TRBD1

CDR3aa: CATSDLRVSSDSTEAFF
CDR3nt: TGTGCCACCAGTGATTTGAGGGTCTCATCGGACAGCACTGAAGCTTTCTTT
v_gene: TRBV24-1
abundance: -
j_gene: TRBJ1-1
d_gene: -

CDR3aa: CAISGTAKVGTEAFF
CDR3nt: TGTGCCATCTCCGGGACAGCGAAGGTCGGCACTGAAGCTTTCTTT
v_gene: TRBV10-3
abundance: many
j_gene: TRBJ1-1
d_gene: TRBD1

CDR3aa: CASFPGRRGETQYF
CDR3nt: TGTGCCAGCTTTCCCGGGCGGAGGGGGGAGACCCAGTACTTC
v_gene: TRBV28
abundance: -
j_gene: TRBJ2-5
d_gene: -

CDR3aa: CASSLVPDRGFTDTQYF
CDR3nt: TGCGCCAGCAGCTTGGTACCGGACAGGGGTTTTACAGATACGCAGTATTTT
v_gene: TRBV5-1
abundance: few
j_gene: TRBJ2-3
d_gene: TRBD1

CDR3aa: CASRGSGQGALEQFF
CDR3nt: -
v_gene: TRBV12-3/TRBV12-4
abundance: many
j_gene: TRBJ2-1
d_gene: -

CDR3aa: CASSAGLPRTGELFF
CDR3nt: TGTGCCAGCAGTGCGGGTCTACCAAGGACCGGGGAGCTGTTTTTT
v_gene: TRBV27
abundance: few
j_gene: TRBJ2-2
d_gene: -

CDR3aa: CSVGTSGTGELFF
CDR3nt: TGCAGCGTTGGGACTAGCGGGACCGGGGAGCTGTTTTTT
v_gene: TRBV29-1
abundance: -
j_gene: TRBJ2-2
d_gene: TRBD2

CDR3aa: CASSVGAGGDTQYF
CDR3nt: TGTGCCAGCAGCGTAGGAGCGGGGGGTGATACGCAGTATTTT
v_gene: TRBV9
abundance: -
j_gene: TRBJ2-3
d_gene: TRBD2

CDR3aa: CSAIREGEFF
CDR3nt: TGCAGCGCAATCAGGGAGGGGGAGTTCTTC
v_gene: TRBV29-1
abundance: few
j_gene: TRBJ2-1
d_gene: -

CDR3aa: CASSPGTGGDTEAFF
CDR3nt: TGTGCCAGCAGTCCCGGGACAGGGGGCGACACTGAAGCTTTCTTT
v_gene: TRBV28
abundance: many
j_gene: TRBJ1-1
d_gene: TRBD1

CDR3aa: CASGADPTDPYGYTF
CDR3nt: TGTGCTAGTGGCGCCGACCCGACGGACCCCTATGGCTACACCTTC
v_gene: TRBV12-5
abundance: many
j_gene: TRBJ1-2
d_gene: -

CDR3aa: CASSRQGGGTGRSEQFF
CDR3nt: TGCGCCAGCAGCCGTCAGGGTGGCGGGACCGGGCGCAGTGAGCAGTTCTTC
v_gene: TRBV5-1
abundance: few
j_gene: TRBJ2-1
d_gene: -

CDR3aa: CSASPTDHSNQPQHF
CDR3nt: TGCAGTGCTAGCCCGACAGATCATAGCAATCAGCCCCAGCATTTT
v_gene: TRBV20-1
abundance: many
j_gene: TRBJ1-5
d_gene: -

CDR3aa: CSASVIGRETQYF
CDR3nt: TGCAGTGCTAGTGTTATTGGGAGAGAGACCCAGTACTTC
v_gene: TRBV20-1
abundance: -
j_gene: TRBJ2-5
d_gene: -

CDR3aa: CASSSTGPSGKNIQYF
CDR3nt: TGTGCCAGCAGTTCGACAGGGCCGTCGGGCAAAAACATTCAGTACTTC
v_gene: TRBV12-3/TRBV12-4
abundance: -
j_gene: TRBJ2-4
d_gene: TRBD1

CDR3aa: CASSLAIGAEAFF
CDR3nt: TGCGCCAGCAGCTTGGCCATAGGTGCTGAAGCTTTCTTT
v_gene: TRBV5-1
abundance: few
j_gene: TRBJ1-1
d_gene: -

CDR3aa: CASSYGPQDQETQYF
CDR3nt: TGTGCCAGCAGTTACGGGCCTCAGGACCAAGAGACCCAGTACTTC
v_gene: TRBV6-2/TRBV6-3
abundance: few
j_gene: TRBJ2-5
d_gene: -

CDR3aa: CASSRTAGGGRGRHTQYF
CDR3nt: TGTGCCAGCAGTCGAACCGCCGGTGGGGGCAGGGGGAGGCATACGCAGTATTTT
v_gene: TRBV27
abundance: few
j_gene: TRBJ2-3
d_gene: -

CDR3aa: CASRGAQGNIQYF
CDR3nt: TGTGCCAGCAGGGGGGCACAGGGGAACATTCAGTACTTC
v_gene: TRBV28
abundance: -
j_gene: TRBJ2-4
d_gene: TRBD1

CDR3aa: CASSQGDRGEGYTF
CDR3nt: TGCGCCAGCAGCCAAGGGGACAGGGGGGAAGGCTACACCTTC
v_gene: TRBV4-1
abundance: -
j_gene: TRBJ1-2
d_gene: TRBD1

CDR3aa: CASSINPSPQHF
CDR3nt: TGTGCCAGTAGTATCAATCCTTCGCCCCAGCATTTT
v_gene: TRBV19
abundance: -
j_gene: TRBJ1-5
d_gene: -

CDR3aa: CASSLAPPPYEQYF
CDR3nt: TGTGCCAGCAGCTTAGCGCCCCCCCCCTACGAGCAGTACTTC
v_gene: TRBV7-9
abundance: -
j_gene: TRBJ2-7
d_gene: -

CDR3aa: CAWSPMGMAFF
CDR3nt: TGTGCCTGGAGTCCCATGGGAATGGCTTTCTTT
v_gene: TRBV30
abundance: -
j_gene: TRBJ1-1
d_gene: -

CDR3aa: CSASTRGIVEQYF
CDR3nt: TGCAGTGCTAGTACTCGCGGGATTGTTGAGCAGTACTTC
v_gene: TRBV20-1
abundance: few
j_gene: TRBJ2-7
d_gene: -

CDR3aa: CASSPGLAGYNEQYF
CDR3nt: TGTGCCAGCAGCCCTGGACTAGCGGGCTACAATGAGCAGTACTTC
v_gene: TRBV7-9
abundance: -
j_gene: TRBJ2-7
d_gene: TRBD2

CDR3aa: CASSPPSGSSYNEQFF
CDR3nt: TGTGCCAGCTCACCACCTTCGGGGAGCTCCTACAATGAGCAGTTCTTC
v_gene: TRBV18
abundance: many
j_gene: TRBJ2-1
d_gene: -

CDR3aa: CASSQAQLGYEQYF
CDR3nt: TGCGCCAGCAGCCAAGCCCAGCTAGGGTACGAGCAGTACTTC
v_gene: TRBV4-1
abundance: -
j_gene: TRBJ2-7
d_gene: -

CDR3aa: CASSEGAGWVSELFF
CDR3nt: TGTGCCAGCAGTGAAGGGGCAGGGTGGGTATCGGAACTGTTTTTT
v_gene: TRBV2
abundance: -
j_gene: TRBJ1-4
d_gene: -

CDR3aa: CASKFGGLTGELFF
CDR3nt: TGTGCCAGCAAGTTCGGGGGGCTCACCGGGGAGCTGTTTTTT
v_gene: TRBV28
abundance: -
j_gene: TRBJ2-2
d_gene: -

CDR3aa: CSVVSRLTYEQYF
CDR3nt: TGCAGCGTTGTCTCCAGGTTGACCTACGAGCAGTACTTC
v_gene: TRBV29-1
abundance: many
j_gene: TRBJ2-7
d_gene: -

CDR3aa: CASTRARDRGRNTGELFF
CDR3nt: TGTGCCAGCACCCGGGCTCGAGACAGGGGGCGGAACACCGGGGAGCTGTTTTTT
v_gene: TRBV6-1
abundance: -
j_gene: TRBJ2-2
d_gene: TRBD1

CDR3aa: CASRPTGRSGTDTQYF
CDR3nt: TGTGCCAGCAGACCCACAGGGAGGAGTGGCACAGATACGCAGTATTTT
v_gene: TRBV28
abundance: -
j_gene: TRBJ2-3
d_gene: -

CDR3aa: CATRPVDTPGNTIYF
CDR3nt: TGTGCCACCCGCCCAGTGGATACTCCTGGAAACACCATATATTTT
v_gene: TRBV7-9
abundance: -
j_gene: TRBJ1-3
d_gene: -

CDR3aa: CASSYRDGSTDTQYF
CDR3nt: TGTGCCAGCAGTTATCGGGACGGCAGCACAGATACGCAGTATTTT
v_gene: TRBV7-9
abundance: -
j_gene: TRBJ2-3
d_gene: -

CDR3aa: CASSLGGLYYEQYF
CDR3nt: TGTGCCAGCAGCTTAGGGGGGCTCTACTACGAGCAGTACTTC
v_gene: TRBV7-2
abundance: few
j_gene: TRBJ2-7
d_gene: -

CDR3aa: CATSDEETGRIDEQFF
CDR3nt: TGTGCCACCAGTGATGAAGAAACAGGGCGTATCGATGAGCAGTTCTTC
v_gene: TRBV24-1
abundance: -
j_gene: TRBJ2-1
d_gene: -

CDR3aa: CASSTSSGQEYQPQHF
CDR3nt: TGTGCCAGCAGTACCTCATCAGGGCAAGAATATCAGCCCCAGCATTTT
v_gene: TRBV28
abundance: -
j_gene: TRBJ1-5
d_gene: -

CDR3aa: CASSLREKDRVSYEQYF
CDR3nt: TGTGCCAGTAGTTTGCGGGAGAAAGATCGGGTAAGCTACGAGCAGTACTTC
v_gene: TRBV19
abundance: few
j_gene: TRBJ2-7
d_gene: TRBD2

CDR3aa: CASSEREFMDEQFF
CDR3nt: TGTGCCAGCTCAGAACGGGAGTTTATGGATGAGCAGTTCTTC
v_gene: TRBV18
abundance: many
j_gene: TRBJ2-1
d_gene: -

CDR3aa: CASSLSSTGELFF
CDR3nt: TGTGCCAGCAGCTTATCGTCTACCGGGGAGCTGTTTTTT
v_gene: TRBV7-9
abundance: many
j_gene: TRBJ2-2
d_gene: -

CDR3aa: CSVRTGDYGYTF
CDR3nt: TGCAGCGTGAGGACAGGGGACTATGGCTACACCTTC
v_gene: TRBV29-1
abundance: few
j_gene: TRBJ1-2
d_gene: TRBD1

CDR3aa: CASSLVMTGYEQYF
CDR3nt: TGTGCCAGCAGCTTAGTTATGACAGGCTACGAGCAGTACTTC
v_gene: TRBV3-1
abundance: -
j_gene: TRBJ2-7
d_gene: -

CDR3aa: CASSSTDNQPQHF
CDR3nt: TGTGCCAGCAGCTCGACCGACAATCAGCCCCAGCATTTT
v_gene: TRBV11-2
abundance: many
j_gene: TRBJ1-5
d_gene: -

CDR3aa: CATSDWGETGKAQYF
CDR3nt: TGTGCCACCAGTGATTGGGGGGAGACTGGCAAAGCGCAGTATTTT
v_gene: TRBV24-1
abundance: -
j_gene: TRBJ2-3
d_gene: -

CDR3aa: CASSSPYNEQFF
CDR3nt: TGTGCCAGCAGCTCCCCCTACAATGAGCAGTTCTTC
v_gene: TRBV27
abundance: many
j_gene: TRBJ2-1
d_gene: -

CDR3aa: CASSSNPTANRGNQPQHF
CDR3nt: TGTGCCAGCAGTTCAAACCCAACCGCCAACAGGGGCAATCAGCCCCAGCATTTT
v_gene: TRBV27
abundance: -
j_gene: TRBJ1-5
d_gene: -

CDR3aa: CSVASGDLVYGYTF
CDR3nt: TGCAGCGTTGCGAGCGGGGATTTAGTTTATGGCTACACCTTC
v_gene: TRBV29-1
abundance: -
j_gene: TRBJ1-2
d_gene: -

CDR3aa: CASSPPTSGTGNTEAFF
CDR3nt: TGTGCCAGCTCACCCCCAACCTCCGGGACAGGAAACACTGAAGCTTTCTTT
v_gene: TRBV2
abundance: -
j_gene: TRBJ1-1
d_gene: TRBD1